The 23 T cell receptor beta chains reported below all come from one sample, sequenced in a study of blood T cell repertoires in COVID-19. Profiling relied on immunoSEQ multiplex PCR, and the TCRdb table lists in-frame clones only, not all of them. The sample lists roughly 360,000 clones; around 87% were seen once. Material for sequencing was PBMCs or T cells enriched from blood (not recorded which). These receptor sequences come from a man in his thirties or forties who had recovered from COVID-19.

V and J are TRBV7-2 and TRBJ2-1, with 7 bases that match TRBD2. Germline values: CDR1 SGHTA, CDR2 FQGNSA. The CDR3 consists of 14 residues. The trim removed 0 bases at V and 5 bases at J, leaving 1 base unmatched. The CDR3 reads CASSLALADNEQFF. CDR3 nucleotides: TGTGCCAGCAGCTTAGCTCTAGCGGACAATGAGCAGTTCTTC.

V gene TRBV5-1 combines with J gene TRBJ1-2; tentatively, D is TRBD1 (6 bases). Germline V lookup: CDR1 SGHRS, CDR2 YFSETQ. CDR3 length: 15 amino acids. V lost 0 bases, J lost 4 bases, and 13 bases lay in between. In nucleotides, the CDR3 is TGCGCCAGCAGCTTGGGACCCACAGGGATCTATGGCTACACCTTC. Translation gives CASSLGPTGIYGYTF.

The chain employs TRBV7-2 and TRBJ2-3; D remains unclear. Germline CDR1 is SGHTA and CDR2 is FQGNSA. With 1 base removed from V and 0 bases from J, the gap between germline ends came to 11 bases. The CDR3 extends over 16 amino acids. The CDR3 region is CASSLGQVISTDTQYF. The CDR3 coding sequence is TGTGCCAGCAGCTTAGGCCAGGTGATTAGCACAGATACGCAGTATTTT.

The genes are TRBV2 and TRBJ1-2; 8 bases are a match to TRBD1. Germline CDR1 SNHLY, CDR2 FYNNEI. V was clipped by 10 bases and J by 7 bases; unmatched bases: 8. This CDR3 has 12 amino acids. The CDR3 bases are TGTGCCACCTCAGGGGGCTCGGGTGGCTACACCTTC. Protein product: CATSGGSGGYTF.

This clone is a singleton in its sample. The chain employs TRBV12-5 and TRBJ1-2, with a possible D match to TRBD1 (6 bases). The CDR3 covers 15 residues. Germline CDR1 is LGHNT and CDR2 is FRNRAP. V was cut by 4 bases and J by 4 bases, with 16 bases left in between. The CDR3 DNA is TGTGCTAGTGGTTGGGACAAAGGGGCCGGCTATGGCTACACCTTC. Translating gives CASGWDKGAGYGYTF.

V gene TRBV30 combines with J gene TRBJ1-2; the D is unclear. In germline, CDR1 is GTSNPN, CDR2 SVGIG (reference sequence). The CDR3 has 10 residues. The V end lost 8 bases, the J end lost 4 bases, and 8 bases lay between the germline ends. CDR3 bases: TGTGCCGAAGGGAGCTATGGCTACACCTTC. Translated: CAEGSYGYTF.

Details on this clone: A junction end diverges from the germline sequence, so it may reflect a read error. For the CDR3, the DNA is TGTGCCAGCGGTTATCCCAGGGCAGGCGGGATGGAGCAGTACTTC. It codes for CASGYPRAGGMEQYF. This sequence joins TRBV6-5 and TRBJ2-7, with D possibly matching TRBD2 (6 bases). Germline values: CDR1 MNHEY, CDR2 SVGAGI. This CDR3 contains 15 residues.

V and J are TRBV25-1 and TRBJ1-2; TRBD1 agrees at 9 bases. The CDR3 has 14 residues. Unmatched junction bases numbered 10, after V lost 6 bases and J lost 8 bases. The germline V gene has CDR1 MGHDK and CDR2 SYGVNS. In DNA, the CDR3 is TGTGCCAGCAGGGGTATCCGGGACAGGGTCGGCTACACCTTC. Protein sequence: CASRGIRDRVGYTF.

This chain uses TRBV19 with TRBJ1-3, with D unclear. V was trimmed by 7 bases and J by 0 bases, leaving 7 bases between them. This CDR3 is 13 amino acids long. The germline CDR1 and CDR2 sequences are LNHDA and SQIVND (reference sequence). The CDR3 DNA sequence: TGTGCCAGTATTGCAGGCTCTGGAAACACCATATATTTT. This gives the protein CASIAGSGNTIYF. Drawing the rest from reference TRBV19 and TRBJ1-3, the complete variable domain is DGGITQSPKYLFRKEGQNVTLSCEQNLNHDAMYWYRQDPGQGLRLIYYSQIVNDFQKGDIAEGYSVSREKKESFPLTVTSAQKNPTAFYLCASIAGSGNTIYFGEGSWLTVV.

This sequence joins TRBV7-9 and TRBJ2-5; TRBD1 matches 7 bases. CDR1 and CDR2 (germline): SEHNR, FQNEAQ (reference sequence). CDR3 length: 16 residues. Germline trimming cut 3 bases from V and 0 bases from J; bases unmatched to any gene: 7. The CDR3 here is CASSLDGTEYQETQYF. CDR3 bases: TGTGCCAGCAGCTTGGACGGGACAGAGTACCAAGAGACCCAGTACTTC.

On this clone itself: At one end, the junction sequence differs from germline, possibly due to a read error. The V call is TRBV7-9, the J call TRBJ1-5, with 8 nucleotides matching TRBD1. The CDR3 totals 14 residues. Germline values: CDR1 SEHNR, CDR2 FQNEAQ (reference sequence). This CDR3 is CASSLPPGQGPLYF. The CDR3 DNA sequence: TGTGCCAGCAGCTTACCCCCCGGACAGGGACCCTTGTATTTT.

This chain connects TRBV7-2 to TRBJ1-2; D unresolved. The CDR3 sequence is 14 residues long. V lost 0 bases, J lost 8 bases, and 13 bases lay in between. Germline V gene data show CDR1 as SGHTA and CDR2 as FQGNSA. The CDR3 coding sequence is TGTGCCAGCAGCTTAGCCTTCCCCGGCGGGGGCTACACCTTC. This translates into CASSLAFPGGGYTF. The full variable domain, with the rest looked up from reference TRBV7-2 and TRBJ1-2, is GAGVSQSPSNKVTEKGKDVELRCDPISGHTALYWYRQSLGQGLEFLIYFQGNSAPDKSGLPSDRFSAERTGGSVSTLTIQRTQQEDSAVYLCASSLAFPGGGYTFGSGTRLTVV.

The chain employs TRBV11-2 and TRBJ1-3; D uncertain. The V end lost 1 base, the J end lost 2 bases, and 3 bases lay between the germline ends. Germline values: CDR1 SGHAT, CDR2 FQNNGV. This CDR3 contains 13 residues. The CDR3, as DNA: TGTGCCAGCAGCTTAGCGGCTGGAAACACCATATATTTT. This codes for CASSLAAGNTIYF.

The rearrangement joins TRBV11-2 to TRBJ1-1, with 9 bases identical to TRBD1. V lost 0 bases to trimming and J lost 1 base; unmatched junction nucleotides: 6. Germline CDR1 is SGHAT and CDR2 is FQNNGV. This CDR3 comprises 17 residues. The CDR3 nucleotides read TGTGCCAGCAGCTTAGATCTGGACAGGGGAGGGAACACTGAAGCTTTCTTT. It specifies CASSLDLDRGGNTEAFF.

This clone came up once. CDR3 region: CASSYLRTGPEKLFF. The CDR3 DNA follows: TGTGCCAGCAGTTACCTGCGGACAGGTCCTGAAAAACTGTTTTTT. This chain uses TRBV6-5 with TRBJ1-4, with TRBD1 matching over 7 bases. The germline V gene has CDR1 MNHEY and CDR2 SVGAGI. V shed 2 bases and J 7 bases; nucleotides not matched to a gene: 7. This CDR3 is built from 15 residues.

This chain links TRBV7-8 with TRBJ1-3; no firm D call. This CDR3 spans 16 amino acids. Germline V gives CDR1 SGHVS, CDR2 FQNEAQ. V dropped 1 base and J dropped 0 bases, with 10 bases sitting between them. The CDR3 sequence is CASSLGRPSSGNTIYF. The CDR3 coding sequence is TGTGCCAGCAGCTTAGGCAGGCCCAGCTCTGGAAACACCATATATTTT.

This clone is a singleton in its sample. CDR3 region: CASSEGWQGNSPLHF. The CDR3 coding sequence is TGTGCCAGCAGTGAAGGGTGGCAGGGTAATTCACCCCTCCACTTT. V usage is TRBV2 and J usage is TRBJ1-6, with D possibly TRBD1 on 5 matching bases. The germline V gene encodes CDR1 SNHLY and CDR2 FYNNEI. The CDR3 is 15 amino acids. Between the trimmed V and J ends, which lost 1 base and 6 bases, there was a span of 10 bases. Full variable domain (rest looked up from reference TRBV2 and TRBJ1-6): EPEVTQTPSHQVTQMGQEVILRCVPISNHLYFYWYRQILGQKVEFLVSFYNNEISEKSEIFDDQFSVERPDGSNFTLKIRSTKLEDSAMYFCASSEGWQGNSPLHFGNGTRLTVT.

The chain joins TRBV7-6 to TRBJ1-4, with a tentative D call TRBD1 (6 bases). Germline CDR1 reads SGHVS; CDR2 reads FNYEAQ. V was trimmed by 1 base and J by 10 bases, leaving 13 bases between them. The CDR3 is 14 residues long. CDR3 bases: TGTGCCAGCAGCTTAGGGGGCTTAGGGGGAAAACTGTTTTTT. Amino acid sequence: CASSLGGLGGKLFF.

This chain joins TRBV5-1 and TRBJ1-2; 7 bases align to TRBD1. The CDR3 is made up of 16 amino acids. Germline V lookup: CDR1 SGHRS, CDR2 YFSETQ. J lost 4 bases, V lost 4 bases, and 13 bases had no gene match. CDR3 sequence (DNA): TGCGCCAGCAGCGACTTGAGAGGGGGCTCCGGCTATGGCTACACCTTC. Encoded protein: CASSDLRGGSGYGYTF.

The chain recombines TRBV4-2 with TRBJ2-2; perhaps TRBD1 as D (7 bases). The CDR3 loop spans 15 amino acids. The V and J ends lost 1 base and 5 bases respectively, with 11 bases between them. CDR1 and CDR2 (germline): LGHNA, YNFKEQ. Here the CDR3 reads CASSQGRGQTGELFF. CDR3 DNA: TGTGCCAGCAGCCAAGGGCGGGGACAGACCGGGGAGCTGTTTTTT.

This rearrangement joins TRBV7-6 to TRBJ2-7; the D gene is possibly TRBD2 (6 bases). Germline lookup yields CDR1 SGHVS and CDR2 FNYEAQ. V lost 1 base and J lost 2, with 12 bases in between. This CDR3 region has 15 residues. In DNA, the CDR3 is TGTGCCAGCAGCTTAGGGGAGGAGGGGACCTACGAGCAGTACTTC. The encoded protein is CASSLGEEGTYEQYF.

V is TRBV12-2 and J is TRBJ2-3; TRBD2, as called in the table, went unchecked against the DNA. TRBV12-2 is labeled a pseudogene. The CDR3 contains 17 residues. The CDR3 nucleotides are TGTGCAAGTCGCTTAGCACGGACTAGCGGAAACACAGATACGCAGTATTTT. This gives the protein CASRLARTSGNTDTQYF.

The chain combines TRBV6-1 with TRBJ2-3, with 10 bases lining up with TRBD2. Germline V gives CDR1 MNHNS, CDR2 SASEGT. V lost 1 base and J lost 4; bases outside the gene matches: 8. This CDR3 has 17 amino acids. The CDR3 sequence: CASSEGRGTSVADTQYF. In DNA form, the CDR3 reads TGTGCCAGCAGTGAAGGTCGGGGGACTAGCGTTGCAGATACGCAGTATTTT.